This T cell receptor (beta chain) was captured by sequencing in a study of blood T cell repertoires in COVID-19 (dated by TCRdb to 2020 to 2022). In terms of the full investigation: Samples covering the acute and convalescent phases of COVID-19 were provided by collaborators in the United States, Italy and Spain. The repertoires were released in a freely available public database meant as a resource for research on the immune response to SARS-CoV-2. Samples were obtained from the ongoing ImmuneRACE study (first 160 participants) and from over 1,000 subjects provided by 6 global collaborators. The dataset comprised deeply sampled blood TCRbeta repertoires from subjects exposed to, actively infected with, or recovered from COVID-19. HLA class I and class II types, where available, came from metadata supplied by the sample provider rather than from assay-based typing. The material from the prospective study consisted of cDNA or gDNA derived from T cells, B-cell-depleted T cells, or PBMCs. The sample metadata nearly always contained a de-identified subject ID, COVID-19 status, age in years and sex. Study-wide conclusions, independent of this receptor: How much clinical and demographic metadata was included differed by source and by participant, and the metadata was provided uncurated.

Points on this clone: Its antigen is not yet known. Base qualities are not at hand, and no much larger clone is one base apart.

TCRbeta CDR3 regions were amplified from genomic DNA by means of the immunoSEQ Assay, a bias-controlled multiplex PCR. On the study's bioinformatics: The number of nucleated cells in each sample was estimated from the amplification of reference gene primers within the assay. To quantify the absolute abundance of each unique TCRbeta CDR3 rearrangement, sequence reads were collapsed and filtered. For each sample, productive Simpson clonality was calculated by taking the square root of Simpson's diversity index across productive rearrangements. This immuneACCESS table, as held by TCRdb, lists in-frame sequences with V and J called but not all clones. Of the missing ones, under half trace to an unresolved V gene in checked studies; the others have no known cause. V, J and clone size derive from that table, while D and trimming were established from the DNA sequence. This sample is represented by around 240,000 clones; 70% to 90% of them were singletons. The top ten clonotypes cover around 1.8% of the sample.

V was cut back by 8 bases and J by 12 bases, leaving a gap of 11 bases between them. CDR1 and CDR2, looked up from the germline V gene, are MNHEY and SVGAGI. Inclusive of the bounding cysteine and phenylalanine, the CDR3 is 10 residues long. The CDR3 DNA has 30 bases and is translated from base 1. Participants in the prospective study were aged roughly 18 to 90 years, lived in approximately 26 United States geographic areas, and enrolled through a virtual design. To assign participants to cohorts, the prospective study relied on clinical history that participants themselves reported in a screening survey and a study questionnaire. ImmuneRACE Cohort 3 recovered participants were defined by two consecutive negative NP/OP PCR tests, healthcare professional clearance, or symptom resolution. Mobile phlebotomists in the prospective study collected whole blood, serum and a nasopharyngeal or oropharyngeal swab from every participant. Prospective study participants could optionally give additional blood draws and questionnaires over an approximately 2-month period. Before DNA extraction, prospective study blood samples were shipped either frozen or at room temperature.

Recombination connected TRBV6-5 to TRBJ2-1; a tentative D call is TRBD2 (5 bases match). This sequence originates from a woman aged 50 to 60 who had recovered from COVID-19. Sequenced: PBMCs or T cells enriched from blood (not recorded which). The CDR3 reads as follows: CASGGPSQFF. The DNA is as follows: TGTGCCAGCGGCGGGCCGTCGCAGTTCTTC.